One sample yielded the 9 T cell receptor beta chains listed below, sequenced in a study of siplizumab effects on memory and regulatory T cells. The assay was immunoSEQ multiplex PCR, and TCRdb's table has in-frame clones only and misses some. The sample carries some 97,000 clones, approximately 92% recorded once. The sequenced material came from CD4+ T cells sorted from blood. The receptors were gathered from a human donor in good health.

In regard to this clone: Other nucleotide sequences from this sample produce the same CDR3. The rearrangement links TRBV5-1 to TRBJ1-1, with 8 bases aligning to TRBD1. CDR1 is SGHRS, CDR2 YFSETQ, per germline. This CDR3 is built from 14 residues. J lost 1 base, V lost 3 bases, and 2 bases had no gene match. The CDR3 sequence is CASSSGTGNTEAFF. DNA for the CDR3: TGCGCCAGCAGCTCAGGGACAGGGAACACTGAAGCTTTCTTT.

This rearrangement joins TRBV19 to TRBJ2-3; the match to TRBD2 covers 9 bases. The CDR3 covers 16 residues. The germline V gene encodes CDR1 LNHDA and CDR2 SQIVND (reference sequence). J gave up 6 bases and V 5 bases, and 12 bases lay outside the gene matches. CDR3: CASSESGGTFSDTQYF. The CDR3, as DNA: TGTGCCAGTAGTGAGAGCGGGGGGACTTTTTCGGATACGCAGTATTTT.

The genes are TRBV7-9 and TRBJ2-5; D not certain. The V gene's germline CDR1 is SEHNR and CDR2 FQNEAQ (reference sequence). The V gene lost 6 bases and the J gene lost 2 bases, with 13 bases spanning the gap. There are 14 residues in the CDR3. CDR3 protein: CASRTTGPQETQYF. The DNA for the CDR3 is TGTGCCAGCAGGACGACGGGTCCACAAGAGACCCAGTACTTC.

The chain carries TRBV19 and TRBJ2-2; TRBD2 matches at 8 bases. The CDR3 spans 16 residues. J lost 1 base, V lost 3 bases, and 4 bases had no gene match. CDR1 is LNHDA, CDR2 SQIVND, per germline (reference sequence). The CDR3 sequence is CASSIQREKNTGELFF. CDR3 coding DNA: TGTGCCAGTAGTATCCAGCGGGAGAAGAACACCGGGGAGCTGTTTTTT.

The chain links TRBV7-9 to TRBJ1-4, with TRBD1 as a possible D gene (6 bases). The V end lost 8 bases, the J end lost 0 bases, and 19 bases lay between the germline ends. The CDR3 sequence is 17 residues long. Germline V gives CDR1 SEHNR, CDR2 FQNEAQ (reference sequence). DNA for the CDR3: TGTGCCAGCCAGTCTTGGGGACATCCGGCAACTAATGAAAAACTGTTTTTT. This gives the protein CASQSWGHPATNEKLFF.

This chain joins TRBV28 and TRBJ1-2; possibly TRBD1 for D (5 bases). CDR1 is MDHEN and CDR2 is SYDVKM in the germline V gene. The CDR3 is made up of 13 amino acids. Trimming left V 7 bases short and J 4 bases short, with 13 bases between. The CDR3 bases are TGTGCCAGCAAACCGGGACCGTCCTATGGCTACACCTTC. Its protein is CASKPGPSYGYTF.

The chain has TRBV6-4 and TRBJ2-7; D perhaps matches TRBD1 (7 bases). The germline V and J ends were trimmed by 3 bases and 2 bases, with 11 bases remaining between them. The germline CDR1 and CDR2 sequences are MRHNA and SNTAGT. The CDR3 extends over 14 amino acids. CDR3 protein: CASSESGGTYEQYF. CDR3 sequence (DNA): TGTGCCAGCAGTGAATCAGGGGGGACCTACGAGCAGTACTTC.

The gene calls are TRBV29-1 and TRBJ2-7, with D possibly being TRBD1 (5 bases). Germline lookup yields CDR1 SQVTM and CDR2 ANQGSEA. This CDR3 comprises 14 residues. V lost 4 bases and J lost 2, with 15 bases in between. DNA of the CDR3: TGCAGCGTTGCCAGACAGTTCCCGACCTACGAGCAGTACTTC. Translation gives CSVARQFPTYEQYF.

This rearrangement joins TRBV9 to TRBJ1-2, with D unresolved. This CDR3 spans 13 amino acids. Germline V lookup: CDR1 SGDLS, CDR2 YYNGEE. V lost 4 bases and J 3 bases, leaving 10 bases between the germline ends. The CDR3 here is CASSTGSHYGYTF. CDR3 sequence (DNA): TGTGCCAGCAGCACCGGGTCCCACTATGGCTACACCTTC.